These 7 T cell receptor beta chains were sequenced from one sample in a study of Ad26.COV2.S vaccination and SARS-CoV-2 variants. Treatment denoted: around 19 received Ad26.COV2.S at low or high dose, single or two shots; 5 received placebo; per-sample allocation not given. Sampling took place 63 days after the first vaccine or placebo injection. Produced via immunoSEQ multiplex PCR; TCRdb's table is partial and in-frame only. The table lists some 300,000 clones, 85% of them singletons, with 2.1% in the top ten. Sequencing used peripheral blood, obtained in a trial of Ad26.COV2.S vaccine versus placebo. Receptors originate from a person aged 18-65 years who received the Ad26.COV2.S COVID-19 vaccine or a placebo.

This chain links TRBV6-5 with TRBJ1-2; D call uncertain. Germline-derived CDR1 and CDR2 are MNHEY and SVGAGI. This CDR3 contains 16 residues. Trimming stripped 2 bases from V and 4 bases from J, with 17 bases between. The CDR3 spells CASSYRTLDGFYGYTF. CDR3 DNA: TGTGCCAGCAGTTACAGAACCCTGGACGGGTTCTATGGCTACACCTTC.

This rearrangement joins TRBV5-1 to TRBJ2-7; possible D gene TRBD2, 6 bases. The V and J ends lost 2 bases and 4 bases respectively, with 13 bases between them. The germline CDR1 and CDR2 sequences are SGHRS and YFSETQ. This CDR3 is 14 amino acids long. The CDR3 bases are TGCGCCAGCAGCTTCGGGACTCCAAGGTACGAGCAGTACTTC. Protein: CASSFGTPRYEQYF.

This chain joins TRBV2 and TRBJ1-1, with 8 bases fitting TRBD1. The CDR3 is 14 residues long. J was trimmed by 1 base and V by 7 bases; bases with no gene match: 5. CDR1 is SNHLY and CDR2 is FYNNEI in the germline V gene. The CDR3 is CASKSGGGNTEAFF. The DNA of the CDR3 is TGTGCCAGCAAGTCAGGGGGCGGGAACACTGAAGCTTTCTTT.

The chain carries TRBV28 and TRBJ2-6; no definite D call. CDR3 length: 20 amino acids. Germline CDR1 is MDHEN and CDR2 is SYDVKM. V shed 2 bases and J shed 4 bases, with 24 bases lying between them. The CDR3 is CASSLGRKSTLRLGANVLTF. DNA of the CDR3: TGTGCCAGCAGTTTAGGCAGGAAATCCACTCTGAGGCTCGGGGCCAACGTCCTGACTTTC.

The chain couples TRBV7-2 to TRBJ1-3; perhaps TRBD1 as D (5 bases). V lost 5 bases to trimming and J lost 4 bases, with 15 bases between them. The V gene's germline CDR1 is SGHTA and CDR2 FQGNSA. The CDR3 contains 15 residues. CDR3 DNA: TGTGCCAGCAGCGTGGGGCTGCTTCTGGGAAACACCATATATTTT. As protein: CASSVGLLLGNTIYF.

Only a few counts were recorded for this clone. The chain combines TRBV5-1 with TRBJ2-7, with 10 bases aligning to TRBD1. Trimming cost V 1 base and J 2 bases; bases outside gene matches: 3. The CDR3 spans 15 residues. Germline V lookup: CDR1 SGHRS, CDR2 YFSETQ. The CDR3 here is CASSLHGTGAYEQYF. As DNA, the CDR3 is TGCGCCAGCAGCTTGCACGGGACAGGGGCCTACGAGCAGTACTTC.

The genes are TRBV6-5 and TRBJ2-1, with D uncertain. The CDR3 has 15 amino acids. Germline CDR1 and CDR2: MNHEY and SVGAGI. V lost 3 bases and J lost 5, with 14 bases in between. CDR3 in DNA: TGTGCCAGCAGTTATAATAAAGGAGCAAACAATGAGCAGTTCTTC. Its protein is CASSYNKGANNEQFF.